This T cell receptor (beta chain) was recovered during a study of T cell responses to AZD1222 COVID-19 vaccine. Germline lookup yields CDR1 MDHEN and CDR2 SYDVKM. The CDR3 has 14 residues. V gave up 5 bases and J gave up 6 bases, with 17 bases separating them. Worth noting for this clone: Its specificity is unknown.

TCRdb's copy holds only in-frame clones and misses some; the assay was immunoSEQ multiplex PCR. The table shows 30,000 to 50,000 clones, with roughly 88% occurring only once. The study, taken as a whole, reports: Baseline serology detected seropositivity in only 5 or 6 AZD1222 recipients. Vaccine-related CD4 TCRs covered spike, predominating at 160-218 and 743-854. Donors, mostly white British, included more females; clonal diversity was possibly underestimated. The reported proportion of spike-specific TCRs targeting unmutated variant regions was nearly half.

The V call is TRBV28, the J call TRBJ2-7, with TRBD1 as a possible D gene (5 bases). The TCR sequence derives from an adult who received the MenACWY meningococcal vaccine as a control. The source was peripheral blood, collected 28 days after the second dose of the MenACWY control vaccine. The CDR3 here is CASSGAERMGEQYF. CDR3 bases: TGTGCCAGCAGTGGGGCGGAACGGATGGGCGAGCAGTACTTC.